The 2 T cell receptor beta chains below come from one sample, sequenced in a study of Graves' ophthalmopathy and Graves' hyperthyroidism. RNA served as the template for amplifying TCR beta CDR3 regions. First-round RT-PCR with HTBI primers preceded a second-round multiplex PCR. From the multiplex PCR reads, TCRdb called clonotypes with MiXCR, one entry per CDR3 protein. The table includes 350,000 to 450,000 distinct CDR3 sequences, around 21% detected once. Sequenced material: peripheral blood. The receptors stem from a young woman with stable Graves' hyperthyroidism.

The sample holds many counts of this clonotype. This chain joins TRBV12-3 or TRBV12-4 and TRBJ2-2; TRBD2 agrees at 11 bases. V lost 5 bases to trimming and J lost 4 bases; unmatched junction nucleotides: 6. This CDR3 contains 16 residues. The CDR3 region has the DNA TGTGCCAGCAGTCTACTAGCGGGAGTACGCACCGGGGAGCTGTTTTTT. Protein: CASSLLAGVRTGELFF.

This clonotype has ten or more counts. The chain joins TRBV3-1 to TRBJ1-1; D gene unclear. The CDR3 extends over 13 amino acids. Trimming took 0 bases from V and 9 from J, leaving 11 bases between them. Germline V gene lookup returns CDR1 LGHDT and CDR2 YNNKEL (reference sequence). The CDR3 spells CASSQDVSVKAFF. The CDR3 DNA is TGTGCCAGCAGCCAAGATGTCTCCGTTAAAGCTTTCTTT.